The 19 T cell receptor beta chains below were found in one sample sequenced in a study of OX40 agonist ivuxolimab in advanced cancers. Clones were read by immunoSEQ multiplex PCR, and TCRdb kept only the in-frame ones, dropping some. The sample shows about 28,000 clones, 80% of them seen only once. This specimen consisted of CD4+ or CD8+ T cells sorted from blood, obtained in a trial of the OX40 agonist ivuxolimab. These receptor sequences come from an adult with an advanced solid tumor such as melanoma, head and neck, liver or kidney cancer.

The J gene is TRBJ2-3, the V gene TRBV5-6; D gene unclear. Germline loops: CDR1 SGHDT, CDR2 YYEEEE. The V end was cut by 2 bases, the J end by 3 bases, with 13 bases between. This CDR3 comprises 15 residues. This CDR3 reads CASSFGDRRTDTQYF. CDR3 DNA sequence: TGTGCCAGCAGCTTCGGAGACCGAAGAACAGATACGCAGTATTTT.

This chain joins TRBV7-3 and TRBJ1-1; D uncertain. Germline V gives CDR1 SGHTA, CDR2 FQGTGA. V was cut by 1 base and J by 2 bases, with 8 bases left in between. CDR3 size: 14 residues. The CDR3 nucleotides read TGTGCCAGCAGCTTAAATCCGGGAAACACTGAAGCTTTCTTT. Residues: CASSLNPGNTEAFF.

V gene TRBV4-2 combines with J gene TRBJ2-7, with D possibly being TRBD2 (6 bases). From germline, CDR1 is LGHNA and CDR2 YNFKEQ. V dropped 3 bases and J dropped 3 bases, with 15 bases sitting between them. The CDR3 spans 15 residues. The CDR3 loop is CASSQGRTGDYEQYF. CDR3 bases: TGTGCCAGCAGCCAGGGTAGGACGGGGGACTACGAGCAGTACTTC.

The V gene is TRBV13, the J gene TRBJ1-1, with D perhaps matching TRBD1 (5 bases). The CDR3 loop spans 16 amino acids. The ends were cut back, 7 bases at V and 1 base at J, with 19 bases in the middle. Germline CDR1 is PRHDT and CDR2 is FYEKMQ (reference sequence). The CDR3 loop reads CASKVWFAGTNTEAFF. In nucleotides, the CDR3 is TGTGCCAGCAAGGTTTGGTTTGCAGGGACGAACACTGAAGCTTTCTTT.

This chain links TRBV21-1 with TRBJ2-7; the table's D call TRBD1 went unverified against the DNA. TRBV21-1 constitutes a pseudogene. The CDR3 has 13 amino acids. For the CDR3, the DNA is TGTGCCAGCACCTCAGGGCACGCCTACGAGCAGTACTTC. Protein product: CASTSGHAYEQYF.

The table lists this clone with a count of one. The chain links TRBV19 to TRBJ2-2; TRBD1 matches 7 bases. Germline V CDR1 and CDR2: LNHDA, SQIVND (reference sequence). The CDR3 sequence is 17 residues long. Trimming cost V 6 bases and J 3 bases; bases outside gene matches: 13. CDR3 region: CASSLQDRSKDTGELFF. CDR3 coding DNA: TGTGCCAGTAGCCTACAGGACAGGTCAAAGGACACCGGGGAGCTGTTTTTT.

This clone was observed a single time. This chain's CDR3 is CSVEELQAYGYTF. CDR3 DNA sequence: TGCAGCGTTGAAGAATTACAAGCCTATGGCTACACCTTC. The gene calls are TRBV29-1 and TRBJ1-2; D gene uncertain. This CDR3 contains 13 residues. The germline V gene has CDR1 SQVTM and CDR2 ANQGSEA. Trimming stripped 0 bases from V and 4 bases from J, with 9 bases between. Based on the CDR3 plus reference TRBV29-1 and TRBJ1-2, the full variable domain is SAVISQKPSRDICQRGTSLTIQCQVDSQVTMMFWYRQQPGQSLTLIATANQGSEATYESGFVIDKFPISRPNLTFSTLTVSNMSPEDSSIYLCSVEELQAYGYTFGSGTRLTVV.

This sequence joins TRBV9 and TRBJ2-6; the D is unclear. The germline V gene has CDR1 SGDLS and CDR2 YYNGEE. Trimming removed 0 bases from V and 0 bases from J, with 13 bases in between. CDR3 length: 18 residues. CDR3 protein: CASSVGAGASSGANVLTF. The CDR3 DNA reads as TGTGCCAGCAGCGTAGGGGCAGGCGCTAGCTCTGGGGCCAACGTCCTGACTTTC.

The sample holds a few counts of this clone. The chain has TRBV4-3 and TRBJ2-5; TRBD1 is a possible D gene (6 bases). Trimming took off 4 bases at V and 5 bases at J, with 17 bases between the two ends. CDR3 length: 15 amino acids. From germline, CDR1 is LGHNA and CDR2 YSLEER. The CDR3 reads CASSPSSGDGETQYF. In DNA, the CDR3 is TGCGCCAGCAGCCCCTCGTCAGGGGACGGGGAGACCCAGTACTTC.

V gene TRBV7-2 combines with J gene TRBJ2-2; a possible D gene is TRBD1 (6 bases). V was clipped by 4 bases and J by 3 bases, with 9 bases between them. CDR1 and CDR2 (germline): SGHTA, FQGNSA. This CDR3 spans 14 amino acids. The CDR3 spells CASSSYRDTGELFF. The DNA of the CDR3 is TGTGCCAGCAGCTCATACAGGGACACCGGGGAGCTGTTTTTT.

This clone occurred a few times. This chain uses TRBV7-2 with TRBJ2-3; the match to TRBD1 covers 7 bases. Trimming took 3 bases from V and 2 from J; bases not matched to a gene: 2. CDR3 length: 14 amino acids. Germline-derived CDR1 and CDR2 are SGHTA and FQGNSA. This CDR3 is CASSLTGPTDTQYF. The CDR3 coding sequence is TGTGCCAGCAGCTTGACAGGGCCCACAGATACGCAGTATTTT.

The chain is built from TRBV4-3 and TRBJ2-3; TRBD2 aligns across 13 bases. V lost 0 bases to trimming and J lost 0 bases; unmatched junction nucleotides: 9. From germline, CDR1 is LGHNA and CDR2 YSLEER. The CDR3 sequence is 20 residues long. The CDR3: CASSQEPSSGLAGSTDTQYF. CDR3 nucleotides: TGCGCCAGCAGCCAAGAACCCTCGTCGGGACTAGCGGGGAGCACAGATACGCAGTATTTT.

In this sample, this clone turned up once. The chain couples TRBV7-8 to TRBJ1-2, with 7 bases lining up with TRBD1. Germline lookup yields CDR1 SGHVS and CDR2 FQNEAQ. V shed 3 bases, J shed 7 bases, and the junction held 8 bases outside the gene matches. CDR3 length: 14 amino acids. CDR3 loop: CASSFEGGFSGYTF. The CDR3 coding sequence is TGTGCCAGCAGCTTCGAAGGGGGCTTTAGTGGCTACACCTTC.

V and J are TRBV29-1 and TRBJ2-7; no clear D. This CDR3 spans 13 amino acids. Trimming cost V 0 bases and J 3 bases, with 9 bases left between them. CDR1 SQVTM and CDR2 ANQGSEA come from the germline V gene. Here the CDR3 DNA reads TGCAGCGTTGAAGATCAGGACCGCTACGAGCAGTACTTC. As protein: CSVEDQDRYEQYF.

The chain has TRBV5-4 and TRBJ1-2, with unresolved D. Trimming took 0 bases from V and 3 from J, leaving 6 bases between them. Germline V CDR1 and CDR2: SGHNT, YYREEE (reference sequence). The CDR3 is 13 amino acids. The CDR3 DNA sequence: TGTGCCAGCAGCTTGGTCGGTGACTATGGCTACACCTTC. Its translation: CASSLVGDYGYTF.

This chain uses TRBV6-5 with TRBJ1-1; weak D call: TRBD1 (5 bases). The germline V gene encodes CDR1 MNHEY and CDR2 SVGAGI. CDR3 length equals 13 residues. Trimming stripped 1 base from V and 7 bases from J, with 10 bases between. The CDR3 DNA is TGTGCCAGCAGTTACTACGGGGGGGGTGAAGCTTTCTTT. Its protein product is CASSYYGGGEAFF.

This clone was counted a few times. The chain has TRBV4-1 and TRBJ1-2, with 9 positions matching TRBD1. The CDR3 contains 16 residues. Losses at the gene ends were 3 bases for V and 6 bases for J; bases not matched to a gene: 11. Germline V lookup: CDR1 MGHRA, CDR2 YSYEKL. CDR3 in amino acids: CASSQRQGERVDGYTF. The CDR3 nucleotides read TGCGCCAGCAGCCAGAGACAGGGGGAGAGGGTTGATGGCTACACCTTC.

The chain carries TRBV4-1 and TRBJ1-1; maybe TRBD1 (5 bases). CDR3 length: 15 amino acids. In germline, CDR1 is MGHRA, CDR2 YSYEKL. V was clipped by 3 bases and J by 0 bases, with 11 bases between them. CDR3 sequence reads: CASSQGPVVNTEAFF. The CDR3 DNA reads as TGCGCCAGCAGCCAGGGACCGGTCGTGAACACTGAAGCTTTCTTT.

The chain carries TRBV30 and TRBJ2-1; 9 nucleotides align to TRBD2. The junction had 4 bases not matched to a gene; V was cut back by 3 bases and J by 10 bases. The CDR3 is 12 residues long. CDR1 is GTSNPN, CDR2 SVGIG, per germline (reference sequence). CDR3 nucleotide sequence: TGTGCCTGGAGCCAGACTAGCGGAGAGCAGTTCTTC. Protein sequence: CAWSQTSGEQFF.